This record covers a single T cell receptor (beta chain). Germline lookup yields CDR1 SEHNR and CDR2 FQNEAQ (reference sequence). Trimming at V came to 3 bases and at J to 9 bases, leaving 9 bases not matched to a gene. There are 15 residues in the CDR3. The sample belongs to a study of cytomegalovirus exposure and HLA in healthy donors. The table came from immunoSEQ multiplex PCR; TCRdb's copy has only in-frame clones and leaves some out. The repertoire consists of under 200,000 clones, with about 90% occurring once and the leading ten covering 3% to 3.5%. The clonotype originates from a woman between 18 and 29 years old in good health and CMV-seropositive. The material sequenced was PBMCs. This chain uses TRBV7-9 with TRBJ2-1; 9 nucleotides align to TRBD1. CDR3 in amino acids: CASSLSGQGIGEQFF. As DNA, the CDR3 is TGTGCCAGCAGCTTGTCGGGACAGGGCATTGGTGAGCAGTTCTTC.